This T cell receptor (beta chain) appears in the sequencing data of a study of vaccination and CD4 T cells after COVID-19. As for the study in general: Post-vaccine specimens were obtained a median roughly 70 days after dose two (range 14 to 241). Cells were stimulated with overlapping spike peptide pools from SARS-CoV-2, HCoV-NL63, HCoV-OC43 and HCoV-229E.

V lost 4 bases, J lost 6 bases, and 9 bases stayed unmatched. This CDR3 has 15 amino acids. The germline V gene encodes CDR1 SGDLS and CDR2 YYNGEE. The Oncomine TCR Beta short-read assay generated sequence data from the DNA of cultured CD4+ T cells. In TCRdb, the PCR reads were re-called with MiXCR into one record per CDR3 protein. The sample lists about 3,400 distinct CDR3 sequences, roughly a sixth occurring once. Comments on this clonotype: Its antigen is not known.

As for treatment: approximately nine-day PBMC culture with coronavirus spike peptide pools or control peptides (ViraFEST assay). Sequenced sample: CD4+ T cells from blood, cultured in vitro. The receptor comes from a human donor who had recovered from COVID-19. V gene TRBV9 combines with J gene TRBJ1-1; 10 bases agree with TRBD1. This CDR3 reads CASSPMDRGLAEAFF. The CDR3 bases are TGTGCCAGCAGCCCGATGGACAGGGGGTTAGCTGAAGCTTTCTTT.